Listed below are T cell receptor beta chains from one sample, sequenced in a study of beta chain features in type 1 diabetes. Produced via immunoSEQ multiplex PCR; TCRdb's table is partial and in-frame only. The sample has hundreds of thousands of clones; around 15% are singletons. The material sequenced was naive CD4+ T cells from blood. The receptors stem from a man aged 18 to 30 in good health. The CDR3 runs from the conserved cysteine through the conserved F or W. The D gene is left open where the match is weak. Size tells how often a clone was seen (once, few, many) or the class of an expanded clone, and some rows leave it out.

J: TRBJ2-3; size: few; V: TRBV28; D: NA; DNA: TGTGCCAGCAGTTTTGTTTATGGACAGACCACAGATACGCAGTATTTT; CDR3: CASSFVYGQTTDTQYF
J: TRBJ2-5; size: few; V: TRBV20-1; D: NA; DNA: TGCAGTGCTCGACAAGAGACCCAGTACTTC; CDR3: CSARQETQYF
J: TRBJ2-7; size: NA; V: TRBV20-1; D: NA; DNA: TGCAGTGCTAGGCAGGGTTACGAGCAGTACTTC; CDR3: CSARQGYEQYF
J: TRBJ2-3; size: NA; V: TRBV5-1; D: NA; DNA: TGCGCCAGCAGCTTGGCCGGGCGGCCTTCCACAGATACGCAGTATTTT; CDR3: CASSLAGRPSTDTQYF
J: TRBJ2-7; size: NA; V: TRBV27; D: NA; DNA: TGTGCCAGCAGACCGAGGACTAATTGGGAGAGGCCCTACGAGCAGTACTTC; CDR3: CASRPRTNWERPYEQYF
J: TRBJ1-2; size: few; V: TRBV27; D: NA; DNA: TGTGCCAGCAGTTTAGTCCCCCCGGCAGGTGCTAACTATGGCTACACCTTC; CDR3: CASSLVPPAGANYGYTF
J: TRBJ2-1; size: few; V: TRBV7-2; D: TRBD1; DNA: TGTGCCAGCAGCTTAGCCCCCGGGACAGGGATGTATGAGCAGTTCTTC; CDR3: CASSLAPGTGMYEQFF
J: TRBJ2-1; size: few; V: TRBV30; D: TRBD2; DNA: TGTGCCTGGGACGCGGGGGGGCTCTCCTACAATGAGCAGTTCTTC; CDR3: CAWDAGGLSYNEQFF
J: TRBJ2-7; size: NA; V: TRBV23-1; D: NA; DNA: TGCGCCAGCAGTCATCGGCCGGGGCTCCACGAGCAGTACTTC; CDR3: CASSHRPGLHEQYF
J: TRBJ2-2; size: few; V: TRBV4-3; D: NA; DNA: TGCGCCAGCAGCCAAGAACCCCCTCATGGAGGGAACACCGGGGAGCTGTTTTTT; CDR3: CASSQEPPHGGNTGELFF
J: TRBJ2-3; size: few; V: TRBV4-3; D: NA; DNA: TGCGCCAGCAGCCAACGAGGGGGGCACACAGATACGCAGTATTTT; CDR3: CASSQRGGHTDTQYF
J: TRBJ1-2; size: few; V: TRBV9; D: NA; DNA: TGTGCCAGCAGTGGGATCGGCTATGGCTACACCTTC; CDR3: CASSGIGYGYTF
J: TRBJ1-2; size: NA; V: TRBV30; D: NA; DNA: TGTGCCTGGAGTGTACTGTCGGGCGGCTACACCTTC; CDR3: CAWSVLSGGYTF
J: TRBJ1-1; size: few; V: TRBV7-8; D: NA; DNA: TGTGCCAGCACCTTGTCTGCCGGAGCGGCTTTCTTT; CDR3: CASTLSAGAAFF
J: TRBJ1-6; size: NA; V: TRBV6-1; D: TRBD1; DNA: TGTGCCAGCAGTGATCAGGGGGGTTTCTCACCCCTCCACTTT; CDR3: CASSDQGGFSPLHF
J: TRBJ2-1; size: NA; V: TRBV7-2; D: TRBD2; DNA: TGTGCCAGCAGCCCCGCTAGCGGGAGCCACAATGAGCAGTTCTTC; CDR3: CASSPASGSHNEQFF
J: TRBJ2-7; size: NA; V: TRBV7-9; D: NA; DNA: TGTGCCAGCAGCTCGCTGAGTCTTACAAGCTCCTACGAGCAGTACTTC; CDR3: CASSSLSLTSSYEQYF
J: TRBJ2-7; size: NA; V: TRBV4-3; D: TRBD2; DNA: TGCGCCAGCAGCCAAGCCTTCGGACTAGCGGGGTTGAGGGAGCAGTACTTC; CDR3: CASSQAFGLAGLREQYF
J: TRBJ2-7; size: NA; V: TRBV18; D: NA; DNA: TGTGCCAGCTCACCTGATTCGTACGAGCAGTACTTC; CDR3: CASSPDSYEQYF
J: TRBJ1-1; size: few; V: TRBV5-6; D: NA; DNA: TGTGCCAGCAGCCCGGACCCCCCGGGACATACGAACACTGAAGCTTTCTTT; CDR3: CASSPDPPGHTNTEAFF
J: TRBJ1-1; size: NA; V: TRBV5-1; D: TRBD1; DNA: TGCGCCAGCAGCCCGACAGGGGATTGGACTGAAGCTTTCTTT; CDR3: CASSPTGDWTEAFF
J: TRBJ2-4; size: NA; V: TRBV7-2; D: NA; DNA: TGTGCCAGCACCTCGGGTTTGGCCAAAAACATTCAGTACTTC; CDR3: CASTSGLAKNIQYF
J: TRBJ1-1; size: few; V: TRBV6-1; D: NA; DNA: TGTGCCAGCAGTGACAAACGTAACACTGAAGCTTTCTTT; CDR3: CASSDKRNTEAFF
J: TRBJ2-4; size: few; V: TRBV19; D: NA; DNA: TGTGCCAGTAGTATTATTGGGACGTGGCCGGCCAAAAACATTCAGTACTTC; CDR3: CASSIIGTWPAKNIQYF